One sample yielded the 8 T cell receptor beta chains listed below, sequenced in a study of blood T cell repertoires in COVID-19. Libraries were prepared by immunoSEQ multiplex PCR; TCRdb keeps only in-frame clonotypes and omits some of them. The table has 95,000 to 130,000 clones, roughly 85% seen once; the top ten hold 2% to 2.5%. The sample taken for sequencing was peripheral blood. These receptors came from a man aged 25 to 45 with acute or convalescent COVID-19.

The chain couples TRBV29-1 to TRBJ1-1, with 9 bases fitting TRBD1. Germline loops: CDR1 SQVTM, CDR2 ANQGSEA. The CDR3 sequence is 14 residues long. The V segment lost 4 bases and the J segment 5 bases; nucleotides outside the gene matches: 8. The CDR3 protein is CSVAEGTGQTEAFF. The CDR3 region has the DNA TGCAGCGTTGCAGAGGGGACAGGGCAAACTGAAGCTTTCTTT. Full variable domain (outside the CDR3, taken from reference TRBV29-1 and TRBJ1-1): SAVISQKPSRDICQRGTSLTIQCQVDSQVTMMFWYRQQPGQSLTLIATANQGSEATYESGFVIDKFPISRPNLTFSTLTVSNMSPEDSSIYLCSVAEGTGQTEAFFGQGTRLTVV.

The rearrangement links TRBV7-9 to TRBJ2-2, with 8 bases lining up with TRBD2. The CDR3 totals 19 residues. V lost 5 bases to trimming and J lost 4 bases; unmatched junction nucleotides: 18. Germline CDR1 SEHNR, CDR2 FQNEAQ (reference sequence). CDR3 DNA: TGTGCCAGCAGCCCAAGCGGGGGAGCGGGGAAATACCCCACCGGGGAGCTGTTTTTT. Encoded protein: CASSPSGGAGKYPTGELFF.

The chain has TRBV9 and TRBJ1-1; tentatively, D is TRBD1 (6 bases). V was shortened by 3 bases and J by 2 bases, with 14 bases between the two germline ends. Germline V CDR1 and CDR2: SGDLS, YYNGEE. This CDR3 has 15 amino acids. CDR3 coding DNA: TGTGCCAGCAGCGCCCGGGACATCGTAAACACTGAAGCTTTCTTT. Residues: CASSARDIVNTEAFF.

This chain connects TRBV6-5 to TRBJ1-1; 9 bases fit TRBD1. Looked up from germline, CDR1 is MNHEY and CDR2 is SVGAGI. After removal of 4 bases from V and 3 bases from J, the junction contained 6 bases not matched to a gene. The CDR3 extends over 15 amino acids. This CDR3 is CASSFTGTGYTEAFF. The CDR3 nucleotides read TGTGCCAGCAGTTTCACCGGGACAGGGTACACTGAAGCTTTCTTT.

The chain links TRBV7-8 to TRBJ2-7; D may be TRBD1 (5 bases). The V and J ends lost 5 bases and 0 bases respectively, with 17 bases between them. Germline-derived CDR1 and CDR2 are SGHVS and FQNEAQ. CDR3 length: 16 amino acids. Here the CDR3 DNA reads TGTGCCAGCAGCCGATCTTCGACAGCCTACTCCTACGAGCAGTACTTC. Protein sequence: CASSRSSTAYSYEQYF. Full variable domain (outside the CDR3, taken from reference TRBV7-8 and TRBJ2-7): GAGVSQSPRYKVAKRGQDVALRCDPISGHVSLFWYQQALGQGPEFLTYFQNEAQLDKSGLPSDRFFAERPEGSVSTLKIQRTQQEDSAVYLCASSRSSTAYSYEQYFGPGTRLTVT.

The DNA of the CDR3 is TGCGCCAGCAGCGTCAACAGGGGTTCACCCCTCCACTTT. Protein product: CASSVNRGSPLHF. The chain links TRBV5-1 to TRBJ1-6, with 7 bases matching TRBD1. Per the germline V gene, CDR1 is SGHRS and CDR2 is YFSETQ. The ends lost 4 bases at V and 9 bases at J; junction bases unmatched: 4. The CDR3 has 13 residues. Full variable domain (missing parts from reference TRBV5-1 and TRBJ1-6): KAGVTQTPRYLIKTRGQQVTLSCSPISGHRSVSWYQQTPGQGLQFLFEYFSETQRNKGNFPGRFSGRQFSNSRSEMNVSTLELGDSALYLCASSVNRGSPLHFGNGTRLTVT.

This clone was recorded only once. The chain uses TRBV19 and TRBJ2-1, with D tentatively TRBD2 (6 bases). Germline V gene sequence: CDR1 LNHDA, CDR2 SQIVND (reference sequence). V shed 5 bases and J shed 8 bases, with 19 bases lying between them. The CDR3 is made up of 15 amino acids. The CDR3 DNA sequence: TGTGCCAGTAGTTCCTCGTCGACTAGTTGGGATGAGCAGTTCTTC. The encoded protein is CASSSSSTSWDEQFF.

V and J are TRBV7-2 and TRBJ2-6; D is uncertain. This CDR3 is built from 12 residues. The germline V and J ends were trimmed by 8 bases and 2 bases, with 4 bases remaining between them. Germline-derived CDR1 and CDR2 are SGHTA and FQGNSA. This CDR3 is CASGAGANVLTF. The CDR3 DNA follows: TGTGCCAGCGGAGCTGGGGCCAACGTCCTGACTTTC.